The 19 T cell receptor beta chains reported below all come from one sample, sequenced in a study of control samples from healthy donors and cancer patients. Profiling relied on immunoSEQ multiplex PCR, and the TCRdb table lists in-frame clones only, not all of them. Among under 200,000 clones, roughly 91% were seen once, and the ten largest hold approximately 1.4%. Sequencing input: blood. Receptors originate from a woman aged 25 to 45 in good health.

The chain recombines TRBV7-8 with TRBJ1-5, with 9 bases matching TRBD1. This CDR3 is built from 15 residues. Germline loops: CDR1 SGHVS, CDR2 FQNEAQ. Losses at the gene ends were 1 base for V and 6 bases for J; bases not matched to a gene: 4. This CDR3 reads CASSLGYRGLQPQHF. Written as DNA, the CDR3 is TGTGCCAGCAGCTTAGGGTACAGGGGGCTTCAGCCCCAGCATTTT.

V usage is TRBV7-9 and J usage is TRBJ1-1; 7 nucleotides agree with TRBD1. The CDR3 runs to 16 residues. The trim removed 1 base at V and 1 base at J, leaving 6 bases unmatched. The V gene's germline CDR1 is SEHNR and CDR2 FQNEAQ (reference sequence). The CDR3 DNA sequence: TGTGCCAGCAGCTTAGAGGGACAGATTCCGAACACTGAAGCTTTCTTT. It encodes CASSLEGQIPNTEAFF.

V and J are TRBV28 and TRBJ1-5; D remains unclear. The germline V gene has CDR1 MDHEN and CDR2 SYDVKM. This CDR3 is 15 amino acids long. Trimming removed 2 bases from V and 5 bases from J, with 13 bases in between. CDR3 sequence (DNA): TGTGCCAGCAGTTTAAGGAGGTCGGATTATCAGCCCCAGCATTTT. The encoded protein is CASSLRRSDYQPQHF.

The CDR3 DNA reads as TGTGCCAGCAGTTTATCGAAGGGGCGAGGGTATGGCTACACCTTC. It codes for CASSLSKGRGYGYTF. This chain links TRBV27 with TRBJ1-2; maybe TRBD1 (5 bases). There are 15 residues in the CDR3. V dropped 0 bases and J dropped 5 bases, with 13 bases sitting between them. CDR1 is MNHEY, CDR2 SMNVEV, per germline (reference sequence).

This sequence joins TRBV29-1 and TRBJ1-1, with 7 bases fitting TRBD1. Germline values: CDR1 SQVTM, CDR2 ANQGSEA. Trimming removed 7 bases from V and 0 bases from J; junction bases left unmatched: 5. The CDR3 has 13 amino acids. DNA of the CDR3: TGCAGCGCCCACAGGGGACTGAACACTGAAGCTTTCTTT. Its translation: CSAHRGLNTEAFF.

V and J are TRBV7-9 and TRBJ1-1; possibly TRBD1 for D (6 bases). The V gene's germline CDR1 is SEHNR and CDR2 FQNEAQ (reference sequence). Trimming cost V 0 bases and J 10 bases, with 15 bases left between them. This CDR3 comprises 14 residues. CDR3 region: CASSLAGVGGPAFF. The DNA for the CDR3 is TGTGCCAGCAGCTTAGCTGGGGTTGGGGGCCCAGCTTTCTTT.

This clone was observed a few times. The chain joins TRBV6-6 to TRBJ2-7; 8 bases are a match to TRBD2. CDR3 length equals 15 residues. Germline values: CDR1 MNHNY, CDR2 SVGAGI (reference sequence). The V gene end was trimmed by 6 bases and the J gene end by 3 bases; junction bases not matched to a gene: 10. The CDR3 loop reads CASRPGTSGGYEQYF. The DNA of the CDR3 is TGTGCCAGCAGGCCCGGGACTAGTGGGGGCTACGAGCAGTACTTC.

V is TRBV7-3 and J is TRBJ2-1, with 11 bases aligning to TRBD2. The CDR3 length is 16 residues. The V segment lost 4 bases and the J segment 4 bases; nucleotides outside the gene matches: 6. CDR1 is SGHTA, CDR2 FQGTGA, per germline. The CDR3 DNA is TGTGCCAGCAGCTCCCCCGGGACTAGCGGATACAATGAGCAGTTCTTC. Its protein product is CASSSPGTSGYNEQFF. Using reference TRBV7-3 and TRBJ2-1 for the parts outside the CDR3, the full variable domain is GAGVSQTPSNKVTEKGKYVELRCDPISGHTALYWYRQSLGQGPEFLIYFQGTGAADDSGLPNDRFFAVRPEGSVSTLKIQRTERGDSAVYLCASSSPGTSGYNEQFFGPGTRLTVL.

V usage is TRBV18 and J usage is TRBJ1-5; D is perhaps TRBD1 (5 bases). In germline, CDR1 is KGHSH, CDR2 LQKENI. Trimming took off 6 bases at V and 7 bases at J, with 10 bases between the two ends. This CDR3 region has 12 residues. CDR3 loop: CASSGGRQPQHF. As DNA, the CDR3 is TGTGCCAGCTCTGGGGGGAGGCAGCCCCAGCATTTT.

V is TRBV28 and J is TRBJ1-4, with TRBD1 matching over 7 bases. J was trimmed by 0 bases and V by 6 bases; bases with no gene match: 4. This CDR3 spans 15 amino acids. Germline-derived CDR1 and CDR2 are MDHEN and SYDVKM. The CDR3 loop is CASRPGTATNEKLFF. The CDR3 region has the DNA TGTGCCAGCAGGCCCGGGACAGCAACTAATGAAAAACTGTTTTTT.

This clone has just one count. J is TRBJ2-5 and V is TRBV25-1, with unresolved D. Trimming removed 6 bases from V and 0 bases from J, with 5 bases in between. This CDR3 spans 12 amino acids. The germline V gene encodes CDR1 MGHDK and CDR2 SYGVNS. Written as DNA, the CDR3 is TGTGCCAGCAGCCGGTACCAAGAGACCCAGTACTTC. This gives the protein CASSRYQETQYF. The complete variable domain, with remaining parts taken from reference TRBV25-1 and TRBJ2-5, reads EADIYQTPRYLVIGTGKKITLECSQTMGHDKMYWYQQDPGMELHLIHYSYGVNSTEKGDLSSESTVSRIRTEHFPLTLESARPSHTSQYLCASSRYQETQYFGPGTRLLVL.

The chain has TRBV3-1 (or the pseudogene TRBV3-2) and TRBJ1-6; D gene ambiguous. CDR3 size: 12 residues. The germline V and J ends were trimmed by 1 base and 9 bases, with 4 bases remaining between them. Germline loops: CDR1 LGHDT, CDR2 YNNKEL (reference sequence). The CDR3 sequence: CASSQAASPLHF. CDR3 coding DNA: TGTGCCAGCAGCCAAGCGGCTTCACCCCTCCACTTT.

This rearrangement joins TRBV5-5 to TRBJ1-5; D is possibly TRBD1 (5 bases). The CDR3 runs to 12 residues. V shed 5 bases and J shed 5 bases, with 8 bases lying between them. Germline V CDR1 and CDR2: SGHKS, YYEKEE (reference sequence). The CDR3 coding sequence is TGTGCCAGCAGTGACAGAGATCAGCCCCAGCATTTT. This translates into CASSDRDQPQHF.

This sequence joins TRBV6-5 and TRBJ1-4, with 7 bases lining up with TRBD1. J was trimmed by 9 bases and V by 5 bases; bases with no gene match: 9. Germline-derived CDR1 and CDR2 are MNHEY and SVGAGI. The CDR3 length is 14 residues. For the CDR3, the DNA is TGTGCCAGCAGTAACCGACAGGGTATCAAAAAACTGTTTTTT. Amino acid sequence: CASSNRQGIKKLFF.

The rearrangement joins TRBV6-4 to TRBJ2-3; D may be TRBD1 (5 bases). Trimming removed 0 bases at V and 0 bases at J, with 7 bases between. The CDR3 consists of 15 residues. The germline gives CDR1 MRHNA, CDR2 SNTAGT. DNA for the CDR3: TGTGCCAGCAGTGACTCCCAGGGAAGCACAGATACGCAGTATTTT. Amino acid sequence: CASSDSQGSTDTQYF.

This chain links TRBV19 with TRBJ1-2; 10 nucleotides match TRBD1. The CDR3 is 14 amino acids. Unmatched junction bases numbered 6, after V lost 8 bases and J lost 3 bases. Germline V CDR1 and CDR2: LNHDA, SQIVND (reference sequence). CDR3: CASEGTGEDYGYTF. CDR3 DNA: TGTGCCAGTGAGGGGACAGGGGAGGACTATGGCTACACCTTC.

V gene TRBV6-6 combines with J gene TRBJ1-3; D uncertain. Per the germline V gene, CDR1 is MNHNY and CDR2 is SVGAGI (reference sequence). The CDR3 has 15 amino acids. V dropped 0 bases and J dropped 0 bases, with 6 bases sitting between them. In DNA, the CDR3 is TGTGCCAGCAGTTACTCGGGTACCTCTGGAAACACCATATATTTT. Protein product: CASSYSGTSGNTIYF.

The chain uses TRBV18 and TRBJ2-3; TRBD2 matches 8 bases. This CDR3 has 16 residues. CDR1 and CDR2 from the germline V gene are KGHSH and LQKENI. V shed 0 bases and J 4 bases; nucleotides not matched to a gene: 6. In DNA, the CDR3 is TGTGCCAGCTCACCACCTCGGGGGGGCCGAGCAGATACGCAGTATTTT. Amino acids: CASSPPRGGRADTQYF.

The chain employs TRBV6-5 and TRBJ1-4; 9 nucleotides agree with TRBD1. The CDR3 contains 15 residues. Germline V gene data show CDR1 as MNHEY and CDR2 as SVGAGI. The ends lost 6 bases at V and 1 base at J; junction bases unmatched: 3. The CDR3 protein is CASSLDRGTNEKLFF. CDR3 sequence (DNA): TGTGCCAGCAGCCTGGACAGGGGAACTAATGAAAAACTGTTTTTT.